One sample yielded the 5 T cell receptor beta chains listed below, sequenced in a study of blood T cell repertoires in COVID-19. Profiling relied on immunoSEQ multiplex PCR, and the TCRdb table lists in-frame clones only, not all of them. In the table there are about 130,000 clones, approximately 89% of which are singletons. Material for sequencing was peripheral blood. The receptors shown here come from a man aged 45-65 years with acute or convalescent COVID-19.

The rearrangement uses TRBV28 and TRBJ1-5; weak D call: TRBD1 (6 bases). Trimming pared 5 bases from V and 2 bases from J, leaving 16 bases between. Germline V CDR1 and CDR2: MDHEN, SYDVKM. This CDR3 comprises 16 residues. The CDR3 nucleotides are TGTGCCAGCAGTCCCATGGGGGCGTTAGGCAATCAGCCCCAGCATTTT. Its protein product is CASSPMGALGNQPQHF.

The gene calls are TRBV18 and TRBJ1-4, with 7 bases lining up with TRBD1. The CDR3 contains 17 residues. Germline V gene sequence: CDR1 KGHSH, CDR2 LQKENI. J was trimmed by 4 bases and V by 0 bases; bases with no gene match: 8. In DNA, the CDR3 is TGTGCCAGCTCACCACCCGGCTTGGGACAGCTTAATGAAAAACTGTTTTTT. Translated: CASSPPGLGQLNEKLFF.

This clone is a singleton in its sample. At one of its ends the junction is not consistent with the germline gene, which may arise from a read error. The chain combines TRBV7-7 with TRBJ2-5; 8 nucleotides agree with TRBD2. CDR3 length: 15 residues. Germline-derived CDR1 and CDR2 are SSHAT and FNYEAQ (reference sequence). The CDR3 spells CASSPFAGGQETQYF. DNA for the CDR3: TGTGCTAGCAGCCCCTTCGCGGGGGGACAAGAGACCCAGTACTTC.

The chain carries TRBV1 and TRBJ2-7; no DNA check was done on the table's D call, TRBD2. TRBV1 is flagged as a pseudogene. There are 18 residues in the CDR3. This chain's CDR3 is CTSSRGLAGGIDPGEQYF. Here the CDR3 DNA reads TGCACCAGCAGCCGAGGACTAGCGGGAGGAATTGATCCGGGGGAGCAGTACTTC.

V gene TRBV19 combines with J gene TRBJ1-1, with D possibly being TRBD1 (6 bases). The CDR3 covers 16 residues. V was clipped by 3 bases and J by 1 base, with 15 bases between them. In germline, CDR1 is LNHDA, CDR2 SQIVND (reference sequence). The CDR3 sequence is CASSIPPARGNTEAFF. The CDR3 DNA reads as TGTGCCAGTAGTATCCCTCCGGCCAGGGGGAACACTGAAGCTTTCTTT.